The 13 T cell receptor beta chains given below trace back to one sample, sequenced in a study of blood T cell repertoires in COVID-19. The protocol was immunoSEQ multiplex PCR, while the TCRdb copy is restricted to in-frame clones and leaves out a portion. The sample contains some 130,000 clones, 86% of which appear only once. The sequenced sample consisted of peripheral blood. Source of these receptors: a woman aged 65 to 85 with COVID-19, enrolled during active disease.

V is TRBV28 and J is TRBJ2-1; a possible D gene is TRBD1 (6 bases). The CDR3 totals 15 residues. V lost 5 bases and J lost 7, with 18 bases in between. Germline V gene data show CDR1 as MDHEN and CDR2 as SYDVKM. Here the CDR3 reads CASSLYTGYQNEQFF. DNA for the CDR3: TGTGCCAGCAGTCTCTATACAGGGTACCAGAATGAGCAGTTCTTC. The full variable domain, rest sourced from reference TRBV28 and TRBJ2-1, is DVKVTQSSRYLVKRTGEKVFLECVQDMDHENMFWYRQDPGLGLRLIYFSYDVKMKEKGDIPEGYSVSREKKERFSLILESASTNQTSMYLCASSLYTGYQNEQFFGPGTRLTVL.

CDR3 region: CASSVWRGSHEQYF. In DNA, the CDR3 is TGTGCCAGCAGCGTGTGGAGAGGGTCCCACGAGCAGTACTTC. The chain has TRBV6-5 and TRBJ2-7, with a weak D call TRBD2 (5 bases). Between the trimmed V and J ends, which lost 6 bases and 5 bases, there was a span of 17 bases. The CDR3 covers 14 residues. Germline CDR1 and CDR2: MNHEY and SVGAGI.

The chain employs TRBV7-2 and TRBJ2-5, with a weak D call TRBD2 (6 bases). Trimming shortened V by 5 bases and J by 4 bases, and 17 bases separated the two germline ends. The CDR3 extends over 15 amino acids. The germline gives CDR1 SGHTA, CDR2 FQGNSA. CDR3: CASSPRGFSRETQYF. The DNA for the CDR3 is TGTGCCAGCAGCCCCCGGGGGTTTTCGCGAGAGACCCAGTACTTC.

Here the CDR3 reads CASSFWWGQGSYEQYF. In DNA form, the CDR3 reads TGTGCCAGCAGTTTTTGGTGGGGACAGGGGTCCTACGAGCAGTACTTC. The V gene is TRBV28, the J gene TRBJ2-7, with 10 positions matching TRBD1. This CDR3 region has 16 residues. Germline CDR1 and CDR2: MDHEN and SYDVKM. The V gene end was trimmed by 3 bases and the J gene end by 1 base; junction bases not matched to a gene: 6.

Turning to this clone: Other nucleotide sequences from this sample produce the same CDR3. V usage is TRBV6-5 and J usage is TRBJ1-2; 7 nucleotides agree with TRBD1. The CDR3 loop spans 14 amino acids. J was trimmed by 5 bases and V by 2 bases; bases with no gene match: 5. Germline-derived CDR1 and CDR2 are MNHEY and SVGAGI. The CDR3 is CASSYGRQGYGYTF. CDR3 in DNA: TGTGCCAGCAGTTACGGTCGACAGGGTTATGGCTACACCTTC.

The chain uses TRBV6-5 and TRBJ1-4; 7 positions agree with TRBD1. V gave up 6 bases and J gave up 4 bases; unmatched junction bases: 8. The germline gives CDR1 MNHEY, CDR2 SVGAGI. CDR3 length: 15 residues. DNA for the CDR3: TGTGCCAGCAGCCATGGGACAGTCGTTAATGAAAAACTGTTTTTT. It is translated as CASSHGTVVNEKLFF.

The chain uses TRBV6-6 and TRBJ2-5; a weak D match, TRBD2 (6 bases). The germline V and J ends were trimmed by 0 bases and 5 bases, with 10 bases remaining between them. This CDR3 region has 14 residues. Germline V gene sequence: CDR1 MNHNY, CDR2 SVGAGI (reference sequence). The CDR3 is CASSYSGGGETQYF. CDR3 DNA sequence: TGTGCCAGCAGTTACTCCGGGGGTGGGGAGACCCAGTACTTC.

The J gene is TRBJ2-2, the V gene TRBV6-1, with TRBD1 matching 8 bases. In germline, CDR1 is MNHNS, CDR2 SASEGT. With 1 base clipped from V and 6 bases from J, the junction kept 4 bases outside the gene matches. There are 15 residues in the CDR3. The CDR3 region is CASSEVYRGSGELFF. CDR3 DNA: TGTGCCAGCAGTGAAGTGTACAGGGGGTCCGGGGAGCTGTTTTTT.

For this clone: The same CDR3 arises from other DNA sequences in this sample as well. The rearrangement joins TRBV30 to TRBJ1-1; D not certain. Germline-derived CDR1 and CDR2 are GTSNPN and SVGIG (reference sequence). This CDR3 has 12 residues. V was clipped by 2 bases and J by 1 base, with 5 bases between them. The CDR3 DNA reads TGTGCCTGGAGTTCGGGGAACACTGAAGCTTTCTTT. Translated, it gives CAWSSGNTEAFF. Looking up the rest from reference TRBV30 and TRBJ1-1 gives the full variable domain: SQTIHQWPATLVQPVGSPLSLECTVEGTSNPNLYWYRQAAGRGLQLLFYSVGIGQISSEVPQNLSASRPQDRQFILSSKKLLLSDSGFYLCAWSSGNTEAFFGQGTRLTVV.

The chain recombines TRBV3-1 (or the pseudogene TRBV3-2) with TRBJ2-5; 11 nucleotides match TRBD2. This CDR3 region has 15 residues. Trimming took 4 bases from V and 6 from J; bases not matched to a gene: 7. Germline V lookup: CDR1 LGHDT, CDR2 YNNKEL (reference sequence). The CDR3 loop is CASSLSGGAGKTQYF. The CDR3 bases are TGTGCCAGCAGCCTTAGCGGGGGGGCAGGGAAGACCCAGTACTTC.

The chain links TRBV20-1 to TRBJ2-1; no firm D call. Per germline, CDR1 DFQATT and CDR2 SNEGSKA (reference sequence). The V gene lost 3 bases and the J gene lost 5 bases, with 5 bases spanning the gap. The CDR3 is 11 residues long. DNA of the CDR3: TGCAGTGCTAGTGCTAACAATGAGCAGTTCTTC. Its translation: CSASANNEQFF.

The CDR3 DNA reads as TGCGCCAGCAGCTTGGTTCAGGACTACGAGCAGTACTTC. Residues: CASSLVQDYEQYF. V is TRBV5-1 and J is TRBJ2-7; the D is unclear. V shed 0 bases and J shed 3 bases, with 7 bases lying between them. CDR1 and CDR2 (germline): SGHRS, YFSETQ. The CDR3 totals 13 residues.

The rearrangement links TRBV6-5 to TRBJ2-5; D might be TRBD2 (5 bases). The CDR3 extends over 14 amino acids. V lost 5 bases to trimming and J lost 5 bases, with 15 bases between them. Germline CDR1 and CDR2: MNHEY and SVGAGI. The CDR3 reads CASSRVRTGETQYF. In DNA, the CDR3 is TGTGCCAGCAGTCGTGTCAGAACGGGGGAGACCCAGTACTTC.